This T cell receptor (beta chain) was captured in a study of blood T cell repertoires in COVID-19 (dated by TCRdb to the early 2020s). As for the study more broadly: Collaborator samples came from the United States, Italy and Spain and covered acute and convalescent phases of COVID-19. The material from the prospective study consisted of cDNA or gDNA derived from T cells, B-cell-depleted T cells, or PBMCs. Deeply sampled blood TCRbeta repertoires from subjects exposed to, actively infected with, or recovered from COVID-19 were included in the dataset. A freely available public database, intended as a resource for researchers studying the immune response to SARS-CoV-2, is where the repertoires were released. Samples were obtained from the ongoing ImmuneRACE study (first 160 participants) and from 950 to 1,500 subjects provided by 6 global collaborators. Nearly every sample came with metadata listing a de-identified subject ID, COVID-19 status, age in years and sex. HLA class I and class II types, where available, came from metadata supplied by the sample provider rather than from assay-based typing. Overall study results and their limits: The amount of clinical and demographic metadata varied by source and participant and was provided uncurated.

Enrolling through a virtual design, the prospective study's participants ranged in age from roughly 18 to 100 years and lived across some 23 United States geographic areas. Cohort assignment in the prospective study relied on participant-reported clinical history from a screening survey and a study questionnaire. Recovered participants in ImmuneRACE Cohort 3 were defined as having two consecutive negative NP/OP PCR tests, clearance from a healthcare professional, or resolution of symptoms. In the prospective study, mobile phlebotomists collected whole blood, serum and a nasopharyngeal or oropharyngeal swab from each participant. Participants in the prospective study had the option to provide additional blood draws and questionnaires over an approximately two-month period. Before DNA extraction, prospective study blood samples were shipped either frozen or at room temperature. TCRbeta CDR3 regions were amplified from genomic DNA by means of the immunoSEQ Assay, a bias-controlled multiplex PCR. For the original study's pipeline: Nucleated cell counts per sample were estimated from amplification of reference gene primers within the assay. To quantify the absolute abundance of each unique TCRbeta CDR3 rearrangement, sequence reads were collapsed and filtered. Productive Simpson clonality was computed per sample as the square root of Simpson's diversity index over productive rearrangements. TCRdb carries this immuneACCESS record with in-frame sequences only. Its versions omit some clonotypes, under half of them owing to an unresolved V gene in the studies checked, with the rest unexplained. That table is the source of V, J and clone size, and D and trimming were worked out from the DNA. Present in this sample are about 440,000 clones, about 92% of which were seen just once. The ten largest account for 0.6% of the sample.

To note about this clone: No antigen is known for it. The input lacks base qualities; no much larger clone sits a single base away.

For CDR1 and CDR2, the germline V gene (reference sequence) lists LNHDA and SQIVND. The CDR3 covers 15 residues, taking in both the cysteine and the phenylalanine. Of all the DNA, just the CDR3 is kept, 45 bases in frame from base 1. At the junction V is shortened by 6 bases and J by 0 bases, with 12 bases in between. This clonotype originated in a man aged 18 to 30 who had recovered from COVID-19. The sample taken for sequencing was PBMCs or T cells enriched from blood (not recorded which). Recombination linked TRBV19 to TRBJ1-3, with TRBD1 tentatively as D gene (5 bases match). The CDR3 protein sequence reads: CASSSTAGSGNTIYF. In nucleotide form, the sequence is TGTGCCAGTAGCTCGACAGCAGGCTCTGGAAACACCATATATTTT.